This T cell receptor (beta chain) was found in a study of cytomegalovirus exposure and HLA in healthy donors. As for the study in general: Drawn from HLA-typed donors, 80 million to 100 million unique TCRs were held in an early data release. Study results and caveats: Indistinguishable V segments such as TRBV6-2 and TRBV6-3 were excluded. Among the CMV-associated chains, a few were confirmed in vitro as specific for CMV antigens.

Trimming removed 0 bases from V and 4 bases from J, with 6 bases in between. There are 12 residues in the CDR3. Germline loops: CDR1 GTSNPN, CDR2 SVGIG (reference sequence). This clone appeared a few times. Its antigen is as yet unknown. 13 Jbeta primers and 60 Vbeta primers were used for the PCR. Only in-frame clones appear in the TCRdb table, and some are missing; sequencing was by immunoSEQ multiplex PCR. Here the sample spans about 40,000 clones, approximately 70% being singletons. The clonotype comes from a man aged 35-49 years in good health and CMV-seronegative. The chain uses TRBV30 and TRBJ1-2; D gene unclear. Sequencing used PBMCs. CDR3 in DNA: TGTGCCTGGAGTGTGAGGAGCTATGGCTACACCTTC. Its protein is CAWSVRSYGYTF.